This TCR beta chain was observed in a study of cytomegalovirus exposure and HLA in healthy donors. Across the study: The Caucasian-associated ancestry cluster held under 90% of under 450 genotyped donors. Notes on the study in general: Upon later analysis, HLA-associated TCR beta chains proved more clonally expanded than other, equally common chains. The study had only CMV serostatus as immune exposure information.

The PCR ran on 60 Vbeta and 13 Jbeta primers. Assay: immunoSEQ multiplex PCR; the TCRdb copy retains only in-frame clones and omits some. The table includes roughly 95,000 clones, about three quarters detected once. To note about this clone: Its matching antigen is unknown.

There are 15 residues in the CDR3. Germline CDR1 is MNHEY and CDR2 is SMNVEV (reference sequence). Deletions cut 4 bases from V and 7 bases from J, with 17 bases between. Sequenced material: PBMCs. The chain recombines TRBV27 with TRBJ2-1, with D possibly being TRBD2 (6 bases). This clonotype was obtained from a man under 40 in good health and CMV-seropositive. CDR3 residues: CASSWLAPPSNEQFF. The DNA for the CDR3 is TGTGCCAGCAGTTGGCTAGCGCCTCCGTCTAATGAGCAGTTCTTC.